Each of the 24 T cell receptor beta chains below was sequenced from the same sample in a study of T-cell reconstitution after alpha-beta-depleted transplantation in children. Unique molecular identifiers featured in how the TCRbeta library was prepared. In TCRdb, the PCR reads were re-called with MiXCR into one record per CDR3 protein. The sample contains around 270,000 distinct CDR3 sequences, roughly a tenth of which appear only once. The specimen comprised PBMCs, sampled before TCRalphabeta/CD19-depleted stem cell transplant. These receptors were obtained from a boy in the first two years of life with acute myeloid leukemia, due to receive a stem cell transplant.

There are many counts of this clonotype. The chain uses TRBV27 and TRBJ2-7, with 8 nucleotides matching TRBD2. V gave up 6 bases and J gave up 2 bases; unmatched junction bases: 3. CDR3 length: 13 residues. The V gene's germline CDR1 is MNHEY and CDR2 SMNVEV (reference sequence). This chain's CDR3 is CASRGTRPYEQYF. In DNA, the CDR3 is TGTGCCAGCAGGGGGACTAGGCCCTACGAGCAGTACTTC.

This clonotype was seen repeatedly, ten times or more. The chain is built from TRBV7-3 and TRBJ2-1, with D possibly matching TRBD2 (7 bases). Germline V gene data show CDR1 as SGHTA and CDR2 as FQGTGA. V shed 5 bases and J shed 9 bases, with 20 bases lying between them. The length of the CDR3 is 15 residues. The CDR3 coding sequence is TGTGCCAGCAGCGGCTCTATTGGGGGGGCCCCTGAGCAGTTCTTC. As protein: CASSGSIGGAPEQFF.

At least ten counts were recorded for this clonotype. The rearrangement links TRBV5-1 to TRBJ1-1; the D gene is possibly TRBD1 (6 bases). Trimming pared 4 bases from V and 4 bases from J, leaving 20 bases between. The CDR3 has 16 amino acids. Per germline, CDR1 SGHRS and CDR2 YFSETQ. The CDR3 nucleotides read TGCGCCAGCAGCCCCAAGGTAAGGGGGGCGAGCACTGAAGCTTTCTTT. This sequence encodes CASSPKVRGASTEAFF.

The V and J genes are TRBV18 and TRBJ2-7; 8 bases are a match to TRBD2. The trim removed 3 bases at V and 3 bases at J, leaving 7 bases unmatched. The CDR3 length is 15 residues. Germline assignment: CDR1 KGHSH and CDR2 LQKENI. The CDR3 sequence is CASSPGLELGYEQYF. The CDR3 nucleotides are TGTGCCAGCTCACCGGGACTAGAGCTGGGCTACGAGCAGTACTTC.

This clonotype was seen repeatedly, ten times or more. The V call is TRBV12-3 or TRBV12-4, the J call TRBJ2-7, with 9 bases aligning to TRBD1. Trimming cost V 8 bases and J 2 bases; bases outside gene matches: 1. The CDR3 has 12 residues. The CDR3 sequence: CASGTGTYEQYF. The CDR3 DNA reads TGTGCCAGCGGGACAGGGACCTACGAGCAGTACTTC.

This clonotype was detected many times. For the CDR3, the DNA is TGCAGCGTTAAACAGGGGATCTATGGCTACACCTTC. It encodes CSVKQGIYGYTF. This chain joins TRBV29-1 and TRBJ1-2; TRBD1 matches 7 bases. The junction had 4 bases not matched to a gene; V was cut back by 5 bases and J by 4 bases. This CDR3 has 12 amino acids. CDR1 is SQVTM, CDR2 ANQGSEA, per germline.

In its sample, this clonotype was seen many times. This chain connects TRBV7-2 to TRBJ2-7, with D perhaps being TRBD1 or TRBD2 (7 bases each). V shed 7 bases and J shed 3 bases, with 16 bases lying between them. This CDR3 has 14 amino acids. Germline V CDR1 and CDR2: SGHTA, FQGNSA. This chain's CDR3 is CASIGGRGHYEQYF. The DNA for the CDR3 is TGTGCCAGCATCGGGGGGAGGGGGCACTACGAGCAGTACTTC.

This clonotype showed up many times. The CDR3 bases are TGTGCCAGCAGCTTGGGGGGACAGTTGTACAATGAGCAGTTCTTC. Its protein is CASSLGGQLYNEQFF. The genes are TRBV7-2 and TRBJ2-1; D perhaps matches TRBD1 (7 bases). V dropped 3 bases and J dropped 4 bases, with 13 bases sitting between them. Germline V gives CDR1 SGHTA, CDR2 FQGNSA. This CDR3 contains 15 residues.

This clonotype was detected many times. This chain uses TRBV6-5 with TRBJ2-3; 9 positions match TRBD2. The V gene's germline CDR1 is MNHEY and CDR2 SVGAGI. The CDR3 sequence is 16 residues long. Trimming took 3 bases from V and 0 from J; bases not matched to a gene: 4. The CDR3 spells CASSYASGASTDTQYF. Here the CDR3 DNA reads TGTGCCAGCAGTTATGCTAGCGGGGCTAGCACAGATACGCAGTATTTT.

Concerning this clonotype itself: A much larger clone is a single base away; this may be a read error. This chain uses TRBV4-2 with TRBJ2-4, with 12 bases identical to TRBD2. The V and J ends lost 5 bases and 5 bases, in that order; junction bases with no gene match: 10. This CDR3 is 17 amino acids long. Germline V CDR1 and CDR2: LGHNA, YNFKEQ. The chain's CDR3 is CASSESGLAGTQNIQYF. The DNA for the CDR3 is TGTGCCAGCAGCGAGAGCGGACTAGCGGGGACTCAAAACATTCAGTACTTC.

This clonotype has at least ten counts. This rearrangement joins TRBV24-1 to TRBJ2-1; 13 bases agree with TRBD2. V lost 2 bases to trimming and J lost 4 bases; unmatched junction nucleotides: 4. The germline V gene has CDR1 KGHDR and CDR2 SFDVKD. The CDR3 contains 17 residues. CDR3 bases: TGTGCCACCAGTGATTGGACTAGCGGGGGCCGATACAATGAGCAGTTCTTC. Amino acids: CATSDWTSGGRYNEQFF.

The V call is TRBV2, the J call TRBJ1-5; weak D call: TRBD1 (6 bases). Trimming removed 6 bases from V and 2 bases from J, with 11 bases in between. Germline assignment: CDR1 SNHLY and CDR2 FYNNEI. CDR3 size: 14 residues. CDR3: CASRGGAGNQPQHF. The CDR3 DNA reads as TGTGCCAGCAGGGGGGGGGCGGGCAATCAGCCCCAGCATTTT.

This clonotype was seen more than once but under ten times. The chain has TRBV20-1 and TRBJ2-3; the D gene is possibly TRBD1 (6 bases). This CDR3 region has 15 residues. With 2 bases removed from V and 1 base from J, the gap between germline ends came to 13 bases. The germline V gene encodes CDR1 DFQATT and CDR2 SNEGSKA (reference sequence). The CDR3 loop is CSARRRGHGTDTQYF. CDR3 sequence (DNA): TGCAGTGCTAGACGTCGGGGACACGGCACAGATACGCAGTATTTT.

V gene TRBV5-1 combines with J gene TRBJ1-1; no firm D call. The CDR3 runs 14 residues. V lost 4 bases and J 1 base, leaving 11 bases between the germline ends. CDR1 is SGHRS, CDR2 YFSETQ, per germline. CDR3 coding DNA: TGCGCCAGCAGCCCTGGACCTACGAACACTGAAGCTTTCTTT. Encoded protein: CASSPGPTNTEAFF.

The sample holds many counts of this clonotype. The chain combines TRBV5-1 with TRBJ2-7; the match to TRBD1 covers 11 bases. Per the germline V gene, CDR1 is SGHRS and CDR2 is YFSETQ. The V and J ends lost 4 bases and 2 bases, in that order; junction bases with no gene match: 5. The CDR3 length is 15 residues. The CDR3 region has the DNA TGCGCCAGCAGCGGACAGGGGGCTCTGCCCTACGAGCAGTACTTC. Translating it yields CASSGQGALPYEQYF.

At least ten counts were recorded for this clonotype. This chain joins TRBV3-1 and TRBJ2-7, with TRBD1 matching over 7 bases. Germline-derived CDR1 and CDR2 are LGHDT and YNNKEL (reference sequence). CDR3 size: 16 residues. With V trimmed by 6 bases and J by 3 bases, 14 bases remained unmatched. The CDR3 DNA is TGTGCCAGCAGAGGGGGCCTCCCGGGACAGTTCTACGAGCAGTACTTC. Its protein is CASRGGLPGQFYEQYF.

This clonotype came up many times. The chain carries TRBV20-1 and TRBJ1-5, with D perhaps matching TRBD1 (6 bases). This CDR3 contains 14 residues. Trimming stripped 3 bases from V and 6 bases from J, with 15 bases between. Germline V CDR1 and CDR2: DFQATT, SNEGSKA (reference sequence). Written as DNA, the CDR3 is TGCAGTGCTAGCTCCGTGGGGGCGGGTCAGCCCCAGCATTTT. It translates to CSASSVGAGQPQHF.

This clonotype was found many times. The CDR3 bases are TGCAGTGCTATGGCTGGGCTCCGCACCGGGGAGCTGTTTTTT. It encodes CSAMAGLRTGELFF. The chain couples TRBV20-1 to TRBJ2-2; no reliable D call. V lost 4 bases and J lost 4, with 13 bases in between. CDR1 and CDR2 (germline): DFQATT, SNEGSKA (reference sequence). The CDR3 covers 14 residues.

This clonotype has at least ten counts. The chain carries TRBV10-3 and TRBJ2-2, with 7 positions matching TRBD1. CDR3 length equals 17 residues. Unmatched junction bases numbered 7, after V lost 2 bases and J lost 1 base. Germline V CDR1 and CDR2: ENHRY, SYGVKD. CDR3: CAISEADRFMNTGELFF. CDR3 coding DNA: TGTGCCATCAGTGAGGCGGACAGGTTCATGAACACCGGGGAGCTGTTTTTT.

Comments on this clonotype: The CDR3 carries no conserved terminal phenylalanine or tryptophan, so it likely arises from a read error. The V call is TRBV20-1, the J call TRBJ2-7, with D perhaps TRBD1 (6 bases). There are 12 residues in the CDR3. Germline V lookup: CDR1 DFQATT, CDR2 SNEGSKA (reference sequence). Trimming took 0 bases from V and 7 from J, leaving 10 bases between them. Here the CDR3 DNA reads TGCAGTGCTAGAGAGGGGGCGCGTGAGCAGTACTCC. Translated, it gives CSAREGAREQYS.

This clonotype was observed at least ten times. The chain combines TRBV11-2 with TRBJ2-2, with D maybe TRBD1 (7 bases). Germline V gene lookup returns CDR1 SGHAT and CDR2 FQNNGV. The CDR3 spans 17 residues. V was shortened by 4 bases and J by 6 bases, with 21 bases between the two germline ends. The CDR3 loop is CASSSYRGGGDPGELFF. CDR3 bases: TGTGCCAGCAGCTCGTACAGGGGCGGAGGGGACCCCGGGGAGCTGTTTTTT.

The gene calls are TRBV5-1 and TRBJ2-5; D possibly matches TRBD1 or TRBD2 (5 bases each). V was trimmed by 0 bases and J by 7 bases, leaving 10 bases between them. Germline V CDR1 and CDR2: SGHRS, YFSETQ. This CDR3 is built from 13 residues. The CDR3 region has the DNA TGCGCCAGCAGCTTGGGGGGACGAAGGACCCAGTACTTC. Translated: CASSLGGRRTQYF.

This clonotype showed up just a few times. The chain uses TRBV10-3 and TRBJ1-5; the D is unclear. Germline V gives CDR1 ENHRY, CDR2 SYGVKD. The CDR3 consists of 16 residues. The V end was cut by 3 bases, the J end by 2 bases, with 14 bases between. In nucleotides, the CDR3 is TGTGCCATCAGTGAAACAGACCCCGATGGCAATCAGCCCCAGCATTTT. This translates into CAISETDPDGNQPQHF.

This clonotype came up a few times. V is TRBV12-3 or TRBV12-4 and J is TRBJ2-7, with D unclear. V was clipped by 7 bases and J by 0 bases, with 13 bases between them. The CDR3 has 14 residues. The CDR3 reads CASTHAVGSYEQYF. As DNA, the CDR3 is TGTGCCAGCACCCATGCGGTTGGCTCCTACGAGCAGTACTTC.